This T cell receptor (delta chain) came from a study of gamma-delta chains in newborns, infants, children. At the level of the study: Microbial exposure reportedly drives polyclonal innate γδ T cell expansion after birth.

V was clipped by 3 bases and J by 1 base; unmatched bases: 16. This CDR3 comprises 20 residues. Germline CDR1 GEAIGNYY, CDR2 EKD. TCRdb re-called clones from the reads using CATT. The sample shows 7,000 to 9,500 delta-chain clones, under 25% of them seen only once. The specimen sequenced was blood. This clonotype originated in a child who was a newborn, infant or young child, either healthy, febrile or measles-vaccinated (not recorded which). V usage is TRDV2 and J usage is TRDJ1; 13 nucleotides agree with TRDD3. The CDR3 DNA follows: TGTGCCTGTGACCCCCTAGTACTGGGGGATACGCTCTCGGCCACCGATAAACTCATCTTT. This sequence encodes CACDPLVLGDTLSATDKLIF.